The 2 T cell receptor beta chains below were found in one sample sequenced in a study of T cell responses to AZD1222 COVID-19 vaccine. Only in-frame clones appear in the TCRdb table, and some are missing; sequencing was by immunoSEQ multiplex PCR. The sample lists 150,000 to 200,000 clones, about nine tenths occurring once. The sequences come from peripheral blood, collected 28 days after the second AZD1222 dose. The receptors were sampled from an adult who received the AZD1222 COVID-19 vaccine.

This clone has only one observation. V gene TRBV7-9 combines with J gene TRBJ1-2; D is ambiguous. CDR1 SEHNR and CDR2 FQNEAQ come from the germline V gene (reference sequence). The CDR3 sequence is 12 residues long. Deletions cut 5 bases from V and 7 bases from J, with 11 bases between. The CDR3 bases are TGTGCCAGCAGCCTAGAGGCGTCTGGCTACACCTTC. Residues: CASSLEASGYTF.

Only one count was recorded for this clone. This sequence joins TRBV27 and TRBJ2-1, with TRBD2 matching over 7 bases. Looked up from germline, CDR1 is MNHEY and CDR2 is SMNVEV (reference sequence). V lost 5 bases and J lost 5; bases outside the gene matches: 21. This CDR3 region has 19 residues. CDR3 residues: CASSTRPPLAAPKNNEQFF. Written as DNA, the CDR3 is TGTGCCAGCAGTACTCGGCCCCCCCTAGCGGCTCCAAAGAACAATGAGCAGTTCTTC.